A single sample is the source of the 8 T cell receptor beta chains below, sequenced in a study of blood T cells in healthy people across ages. A second about 7 to 12 cycle PCR used barcoded and J-beta primers. TCRdb reprocessed the 5' RACE reads via MiXCR and lists one record per CDR3 protein. The sample includes 750,000 to 1,000,000 distinct CDR3 sequences, about 27% seen only once; the top ten take 9.5% to 13%. The same specimen was also included in a second study, on T cells of mothers and their children.

Sequencing was carried out using blood. Receptors were obtained from a woman aged 40 to 55 in good health.

At least ten counts were recorded for this clonotype. J is TRBJ1-4 and V is TRBV7-2; no clear D gene. V was pared by 2 bases and J by 5 bases, with 9 bases between. Germline V gives CDR1 SGHTA, CDR2 FQGNSA. This CDR3 region has 14 residues. This chain's CDR3 is CASSLSGLNEKLFF. The DNA for the CDR3 is TGTGCCAGCAGCTTATCGGGCCTGAATGAAAAACTGTTTTTT.

V gene TRBV7-3 combines with J gene TRBJ2-1, with 8 nucleotides matching TRBD2. The CDR3 consists of 17 residues. J was trimmed by 6 bases and V by 1 base; bases with no gene match: 11. Germline CDR1 and CDR2: SGHTA and FQGTGA. The CDR3 DNA reads TGTGCCAGCAGCTTAAGGTCTGGCGGGGGGCCCCTCAATGAGCAGTTCTTC. Translating gives CASSLRSGGGPLNEQFF. Combining the CDR3 with reference TRBV7-3 and TRBJ2-1 gives the whole variable domain GAGVSQTPSNKVTEKGKYVELRCDPISGHTALYWYRQSLGQGPEFLIYFQGTGAADDSGLPNDRFFAVRPEGSVSTLKIQRTERGDSAVYLCASSLRSGGGPLNEQFFGPGTRLTVL.

The gene calls are TRBV5-6 and TRBJ2-2; 8 bases line up with TRBD2. J gave up 6 bases and V 4 bases, and 8 bases lay outside the gene matches. The CDR3 has 15 amino acids. Per the germline V gene, CDR1 is SGHDT and CDR2 is YYEEEE. The CDR3 reads CASSPGTRTAGELFF. The CDR3 DNA sequence: TGTGCCAGCAGCCCCGGGACTAGGACCGCCGGGGAGCTGTTTTTT.

This clonotype has more than one count but fewer than ten. The chain links TRBV9 to TRBJ1-5; 10 bases fit TRBD1. Germline lookup yields CDR1 SGDLS and CDR2 YYNGEE. This CDR3 spans 16 amino acids. Trimming cost V 0 bases and J 2 bases; bases outside gene matches: 2. CDR3 protein: CASSVDGTGGNQPQHF. The CDR3 bases are TGTGCCAGCAGCGTAGACGGGACAGGGGGCAATCAGCCCCAGCATTTT. The whole variable domain, filled in from reference TRBV9 and TRBJ1-5, reads DSGVTQTPKHLITATGQRVTLRCSPRSGDLSVYWYQQSLDQGLQFLIQYYNGEERAKGNILERFSAQQFPDLHSELNLSSLELGDSALYFCASSVDGTGGNQPQHFGDGTRLSIL.

This clonotype was counted ten times or more. At one end the junction does not follow the germline gene, possibly because of a read error. V and J are TRBV18 and TRBJ1-5; 8 positions match TRBD1. In germline, CDR1 is KGHSH, CDR2 LQKENI. This CDR3 has 14 residues. This CDR3 is CASSPGQGNQPQHF. The CDR3 coding sequence is TGCGCCAGCAGCCCGGGACAGGGCAATCAGCCCCAGCATTTT.

This clonotype was seen repeatedly, ten times or more. The chain is built from TRBV19 and TRBJ2-7; 8 bases are a match to TRBD1. Germline V gene lookup returns CDR1 LNHDA and CDR2 SQIVND (reference sequence). V dropped 3 bases and J dropped 2; count of bases not matched to a gene: 12. This CDR3 region has 17 residues. The CDR3 protein is CASSMERWTGKTYEQYF. The DNA of the CDR3 is TGTGCCAGTAGTATGGAGAGATGGACAGGGAAAACCTACGAGCAGTACTTC.

This sequence joins TRBV21-1 and TRBJ1-5. TRBV21-1 is a recognized pseudogene. The CDR3 runs 18 residues. The CDR3 here is CASSNGLKRGEVSQPQHF. The CDR3 DNA reads as TGTGCCAGCAGCAATGGTTTAAAGCGGGGGGAAGTCAGCCAGCCCCAGCATTTT.

The chain couples TRBV15 to TRBJ1-2, with D possibly matching TRBD1 (5 bases). The CDR3 has 14 residues. Germline CDR1 LNHNV, CDR2 YYDKDF (reference sequence). Trimming took 8 bases from V and 8 from J, leaving 21 bases between them. This CDR3 is CATGMDRGPGGYTF. Written as DNA, the CDR3 is TGTGCCACCGGCATGGACCGGGGACCGGGGGGCTACACCTTC. The full variable domain, completed using reference TRBV15 and TRBJ1-2, is DAMVIQNPRYQVTQFGKPVTLSCSQTLNHNVMYWYQQKSSQAPKLLFHYYDKDFNNEADTPDNFQSRRPNTSFCFLDIRSPGLGDTAMYLCATGMDRGPGGYTFGSGTRLTVV.